This T cell receptor (beta chain) is drawn from a study of early T cells in non-severe SARS-CoV-2 infection. This clonotype occurred many times. TCRdb used MiXCR to reprocess the 5' RACE reads, holding one entry per CDR3 protein. Of 55,000 or so distinct CDR3 sequences in the sample, approximately 12% were seen once. What was sequenced was whole blood. The receptor was isolated from an adult who was a healthcare worker with PCR-confirmed SARS-CoV-2 infection or an uninfected control (not recorded which).

Written as DNA, the CDR3 is TGCGCCAGCAGCCAGTCCGTATCCGGGGCCTACGAGCAGTACTTC. Its translation is CASSQSVSGAYEQYF. J is TRBJ2-7 and V is TRBV4-1, with a weak D call TRBD2 (5 bases). The V gene lost 3 bases and the J gene lost 2 bases, with 14 bases spanning the gap. Germline CDR1 and CDR2: MGHRA and YSYEKL. The CDR3 has 15 residues.